Given below is one T cell receptor (beta chain) in context. Unrecorded immune exposure was likely among donors, who were nominally healthy when sampled. The CDR3 totals 16 residues. Trimming cost V 1 base and J 7 bases; bases outside gene matches: 12. Germline assignment: CDR1 SGDLS and CDR2 YYNGEE. The data derive from a study of cytomegalovirus exposure and HLA in healthy donors. Study in general: Genotyping showed roughly 77% of 350 to 400 donors falling in the Caucasian-associated ancestry cluster.

The primer mix had 60 Vbeta and 13 Jbeta primers. Produced via immunoSEQ multiplex PCR; TCRdb's table is partial and in-frame only. The data show around 200,000 clones, around 89% seen once. Specimen: PBMCs. The rearrangement uses TRBV9 and TRBJ2-5, with 8 bases identical to TRBD1. The source is a woman under 30 in good health and CMV-seronegative. The CDR3 DNA follows: TGTGCCAGCAGCGTATCTCCGACAGGGGCGGGTGGGACCCAGTACTTC. As protein: CASSVSPTGAGGTQYF. The full variable domain, completed using reference TRBV9 and TRBJ2-5, is DSGVTQTPKHLITATGQRVTLRCSPRSGDLSVYWYQQSLDQGLQFLIQYYNGEERAKGNILERFSAQQFPDLHSELNLSSLELGDSALYFCASSVSPTGAGGTQYFGPGTRLLVL.